A single sample gave rise to the 21 T cell receptor beta chains below, sequenced in a study of CXCR3-negative and CXCR3-positive naive CD8 T cells. UMI labels and 5' RACE were used to prepare the TRB cDNA libraries. TCRdb processed the 5' RACE reads again and assigns one entry to each CDR3 protein, with no DNA. This specimen shows some 130,000 distinct CDR3 sequences; the ten leading clones hold 0.49%. Sequencing input: naive CXCR3- CD8+ T cells from blood. The subset was: CD45RO-CCR7+CD27+CD95- naive CD8+ T cells lacking CXCR3 (TNR3-). All receptors come from a human donor in good health. Some clones in this sample may be carry-over from other donors' samples.

The CDR3 here is CASSSREEGSKNIQYF. The chain couples TRBV7-3 to TRBJ2-4; TCRdb's D call of TRBD2 is untestable without DNA. CDR3 length equals 16 residues. Germline lookup yields CDR1 SGHTA and CDR2 FQGTGA.

The gene calls are TRBV7-2 and TRBJ2-5; the D call from TCRdb, TRBD2, cannot be confirmed without DNA. CDR1 and CDR2 from the germline V gene are SGHTA and FQGNSA. The CDR3 consists of 21 residues. The CDR3 is CASSLPTSGDSPSHPEETQYF.

The chain combines TRBV15 with TRBJ1-4; TCRdb returns TRBD1, unconfirmable since there is no DNA. Germline V gene data show CDR1 as LNHNV and CDR2 as YYDKDF (reference sequence). The CDR3 contains 14 residues. CDR3 sequence reads: CATTADRSNEKLFF.

CDR3 sequence reads: CSASGTGRQETQYF. This chain joins TRBV20-1 and TRBJ2-5; absent DNA, TCRdb's TRBD1 call cannot be checked. CDR3 size: 14 residues. Germline-derived CDR1 and CDR2 are DFQATT and SNEGSKA (reference sequence).

This chain links TRBV20-1 with TRBJ2-7; the TRBD2 assignment by TCRdb is unverifiable without DNA. Per the germline V gene, CDR1 is DFQATT and CDR2 is SNEGSKA (reference sequence). The CDR3 runs to 17 residues. The CDR3 is CSARDQTSGGAWYEQYF.

CDR3 sequence reads: CSVEPENSYEQYF. V and J are TRBV29-1 and TRBJ2-7. The CDR3 runs to 13 residues. Germline CDR1 SQVTM, CDR2 ANQGSEA.

This chain connects TRBV4-2 to TRBJ1-2; the D call from TCRdb, TRBD1, cannot be confirmed without DNA. CDR3 length: 15 amino acids. Germline CDR1 is LGHNA and CDR2 is YNFKEQ. CDR3 region: CASSQGDRANYGYTF.

The chain combines TRBV27 with TRBJ2-1; TCRdb lists TRBD1, though no DNA is available to test this call. The CDR3 extends over 14 amino acids. Germline CDR1 and CDR2: MNHEY and SMNVEV (reference sequence). The CDR3 protein is CASSFVGRGNEQFF.

The rearrangement uses TRBV28 and TRBJ2-3. CDR1 and CDR2 from the germline V gene are MDHEN and SYDVKM. The CDR3 loop spans 15 amino acids. The CDR3: CASGEAEPSTDTQYF.

V usage is TRBV25-1 and J usage is TRBJ2-1. Germline-derived CDR1 and CDR2 are MGHDK and SYGVNS. This CDR3 has 14 amino acids. Here the CDR3 reads CASSDSFSYNEQFF.

The V and J genes are TRBV9 and TRBJ2-1; the TCRdb D gene call, TRBD2, has no DNA to confirm it. This CDR3 region has 14 residues. Germline values: CDR1 SGDLS, CDR2 YYNGEE. CDR3 in amino acids: CASSVLAGYDEQFF. The whole variable domain, remainder taken from reference TRBV9 and TRBJ2-1, is DSGVTQTPKHLITATGQRVTLRCSPRSGDLSVYWYQQSLDQGLQFLIQYYNGEERAKGNILERFSAQQFPDLHSELNLSSLELGDSALYFCASSVLAGYDEQFFGPGTRLTVL.

The chain links TRBV6-2 or TRBV6-3 to TRBJ1-1. This CDR3 comprises 16 residues. Germline V lookup: CDR1 MNHEY, CDR2 SVGEGT. The CDR3 spells CASSYSGSLGFTEAFF.

This sequence joins TRBV7-3 and TRBJ2-1. This CDR3 has 13 amino acids. CDR1 and CDR2 from the germline V gene are SGHTA and FQGTGA. The CDR3 sequence: CASSHTSYNEQFF.

The chain joins TRBV29-1 to TRBJ1-4. Germline V lookup: CDR1 SQVTM, CDR2 ANQGSEA. CDR3 length: 13 residues. The CDR3 sequence is CSVEDHSNEKLFF.

The J gene is TRBJ1-5, the V gene TRBV24-1; the TCRdb D gene call, TRBD1, has no DNA to confirm it. CDR1 is KGHDR and CDR2 is SFDVKD in the germline V gene. This CDR3 comprises 14 residues. This CDR3 reads CATSGGTRNRPQHF.

The V and J genes are TRBV5-1 and TRBJ2-7; TCRdb outputs TRBD2, but without DNA this stays unchecked. From germline, CDR1 is SGHRS and CDR2 YFSETQ. CDR3 length: 17 residues. The CDR3 here is CASSFAPGSGSSYEQYF.

The rearrangement uses TRBV4-1 and TRBJ2-4; the TCRdb D gene call, TRBD1, has no DNA to confirm it. The length of the CDR3 is 12 residues. The germline V gene encodes CDR1 MGHRA and CDR2 YSYEKL. The CDR3 is CASSRDGNIQYF.

The genes are TRBV29-1 and TRBJ1-2; the D gene TCRdb calls, TRBD1, cannot be checked with no DNA. Germline lookup yields CDR1 SQVTM and CDR2 ANQGSEA. CDR3 length equals 11 residues. The CDR3 region is CSVDAGEGYTF.

The rearrangement uses TRBV4-2 and TRBJ2-1. The CDR3 extends over 15 amino acids. CDR1 is LGHNA and CDR2 is YNFKEQ in the germline V gene. The CDR3 is CASSQDPNNYNEQFF.

The rearrangement uses TRBV5-5 and TRBJ2-7. This CDR3 has 12 amino acids. The V gene's germline CDR1 is SGHKS and CDR2 YYEKEE (reference sequence). The CDR3 here is CASSFFGNEQYF.

This rearrangement joins TRBV15 to TRBJ2-4; TCRdb lists TRBD1, though no DNA is available to test this call. Germline V CDR1 and CDR2: LNHNV, YYDKDF (reference sequence). The CDR3 loop spans 16 amino acids. The CDR3 here is CATSIGTGRYKNIQYF.